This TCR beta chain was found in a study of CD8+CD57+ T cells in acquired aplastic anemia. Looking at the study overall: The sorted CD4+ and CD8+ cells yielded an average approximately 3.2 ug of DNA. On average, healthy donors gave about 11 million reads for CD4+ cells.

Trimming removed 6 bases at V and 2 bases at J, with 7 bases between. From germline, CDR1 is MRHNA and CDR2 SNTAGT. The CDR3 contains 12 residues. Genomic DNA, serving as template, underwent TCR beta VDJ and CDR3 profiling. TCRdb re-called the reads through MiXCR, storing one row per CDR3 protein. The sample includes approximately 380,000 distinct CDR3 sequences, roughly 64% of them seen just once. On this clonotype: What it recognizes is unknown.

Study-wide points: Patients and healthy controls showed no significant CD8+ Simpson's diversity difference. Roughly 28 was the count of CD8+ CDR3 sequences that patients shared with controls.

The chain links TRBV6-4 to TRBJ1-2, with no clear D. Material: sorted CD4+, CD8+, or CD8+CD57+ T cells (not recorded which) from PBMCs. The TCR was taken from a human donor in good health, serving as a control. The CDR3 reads CASRRQNYGYTF. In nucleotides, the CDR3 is TGTGCCAGCAGAAGGCAAAACTATGGCTACACCTTC.